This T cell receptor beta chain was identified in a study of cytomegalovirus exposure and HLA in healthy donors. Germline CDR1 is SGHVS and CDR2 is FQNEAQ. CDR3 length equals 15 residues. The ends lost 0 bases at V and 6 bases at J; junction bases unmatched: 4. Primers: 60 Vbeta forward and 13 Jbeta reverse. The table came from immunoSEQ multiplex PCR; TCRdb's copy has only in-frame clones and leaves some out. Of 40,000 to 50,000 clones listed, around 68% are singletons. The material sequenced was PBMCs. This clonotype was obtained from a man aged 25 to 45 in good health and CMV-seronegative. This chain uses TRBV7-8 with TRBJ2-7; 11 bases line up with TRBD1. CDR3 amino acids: CASSLAGQGVFEQYF. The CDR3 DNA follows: TGTGCCAGCAGCTTAGCGGGACAGGGGGTCTTCGAGCAGTACTTC.